This T cell receptor (beta chain) appears in the sequencing data of a study of blood T cell repertoires in COVID-19. Enrolled through a virtual design, the participants were between roughly 18 and 95 years of age and came from under 25 US areas. Clones were sequenced by immunoSEQ multiplex PCR, and TCRdb holds only the in-frame ones, with some missing. The sample lists over 200,000 clones, about 90% occurring once. Germline V gene data show CDR1 as LGHNA and CDR2 as YSLEER. V was shortened by 0 bases and J by 6 bases, with 11 bases between the two germline ends. The CDR3 is made up of 15 amino acids.

V gene TRBV4-3 combines with J gene TRBJ1-4, with D maybe TRBD1 (6 bases). Input material: PBMCs or T cells enriched from blood (not recorded which). This clonotype originated in a man aged 25 to 40 who had recovered from COVID-19. The CDR3 DNA reads TGCGCCAGCAGCCAAGATCTAGGGGGGGATGAAAAACTGTTTTTT. Translating gives CASSQDLGGDEKLFF.